This TCR beta chain was recorded in a study of control samples from healthy donors and cancer patients. Assay: immunoSEQ multiplex PCR; the TCRdb copy retains only in-frame clones and omits some. This sample's table has about 200,000 clones. Germline CDR1 MRHNA, CDR2 SNTAGT. Trimming took off 7 bases at V and 0 bases at J, with 10 bases between the two ends. The CDR3 is made up of 15 amino acids. The sample consisted of blood. The clonotype comes from a woman in her thirties in good health. The chain links TRBV6-4 to TRBJ2-6; D uncertain. This CDR3 reads CASTQEPSGANVLTF. The CDR3, as DNA: TGTGCCAGCACCCAGGAACCCTCTGGGGCCAACGTCCTGACTTTC.